A selection of T cell receptor beta chains follows, all from one sample in a study of early T cells in non-severe SARS-CoV-2 infection. Each CDR3 protein is one row after TCRdb ran MiXCR on the 5' RACE reads. The sample includes some 90,000 distinct CDR3 sequences, approximately 15% seen only once; the top ten take about 5.5%. The sample taken for sequencing was whole blood. All receptors derive from an adult who was a healthcare worker with PCR-confirmed SARS-CoV-2 infection or an uninfected control (not recorded which). Both conserved end residues are part of each CDR3. A D gene is named only where the DNA matches it firmly. Size is omitted from some rows. Given values are once, few, many or a class for expanded clones.

d_call	j_call	v_call	clone_size	cdr3_nt	cdr3_aa
TRBD2	TRBJ2-7	TRBV7-2	many	TGTGCCAGCAGCTCGACTAGCGGGATGAGTTACGAGCAGTACTTC	CASSSTSGMSYEQYF
.	TRBJ2-1	TRBV11-2	few	TGTGCCAGCAGCTTAGGCCCCGTTAGGGACTACAATGAGCAGTTCTTC	CASSLGPVRDYNEQFF
.	TRBJ2-7	TRBV28	.	TGTGCCAGCAGTTCCCTGGATAGGTCGAGCGGGTACTTCTACGAGCAGTACTTC	CASSSLDRSSGYFYEQYF
.	TRBJ2-1	TRBV6-2/TRBV6-3	.	TGTGCCAGCGCCGGCCAAGCAGATGAGCAGTTCTTC	CASAGQADEQFF
TRBD1	TRBJ1-1	TRBV2	few	TGTGCCAGCAGGGGGACAGGGGGCACTGAAGCTTTCTTT	CASRGTGGTEAFF
TRBD2	TRBJ2-7	TRBV2	.	TGTGCCAGCAGCCATAGCGGGACGGGGCCCTCCTACGAGCAGTACTTC	CASSHSGTGPSYEQYF
TRBD1	TRBJ2-2	TRBV4-3	few	TGCGCCAGCAGCCAGACAGGGACCACCGGGGAGCTGTTTTTT	CASSQTGTTGELFF
.	TRBJ1-5	TRBV7-2	.	TGTGCCAGCAGCTTAGAAGGGGTTCAGCCCCAGCATTTT	CASSLEGVQPQHF
.	TRBJ2-4	TRBV28	few	TGTGCCAGCATCGGTGGAAACATTCAGTACTTC	CASIGGNIQYF
TRBD1	TRBJ2-7	TRBV10-3	.	TGTGCCATCTCCGGACAGGGGTCCTACGAGCAGTACTTC	CAISGQGSYEQYF
TRBD2	TRBJ2-5	TRBV29-1	few	TGCAGCGTAGCTGAGCGGGAGCCTCGAGAGACCCAGTACTTC	CSVAEREPRETQYF
.	TRBJ2-6	TRBV4-3	.	TGCGCCAGCAGCCAAGAGATCTCTGGGGCCAACGTCCTGACTTTC	CASSQEISGANVLTF
.	TRBJ2-4	TRBV24-1	many	TGTGCCACCGGGAACCGATTCGAAAACATTCAGTACTTC	CATGNRFENIQYF
.	TRBJ2-3	TRBV24-1	.	TGTGCCACCAGTGATTTCAGTATGGATACGCAGTATTTT	CATSDFSMDTQYF
.	TRBJ1-2	TRBV29-1	.	TGCAGCGTGGAGGAAGGCTACACCTTC	CSVEEGYTF